A selection of T cell receptor beta chains follows, all from one sample in a study of T cell repertoires in cytomegalovirus infection. TCRdb re-derived calls from the reads in MiXCR, one entry per CDR3 protein. The repertoire holds around 340,000 distinct CDR3 sequences, with 25% to 35% as singletons. What these receptors recognize is not known. The material was cultured PBMCs, obtained from culture after CMV antigen stimulation. These receptors came from a human donor in good health (CMV status not recorded). Some clones in this sample may be carry-over from other donors' samples. CDR3s include the opening cysteine and the closing phenylalanine or tryptophan. The order of the fields is V gene, clone size, J gene, D gene, CDR3 DNA, CDR3 protein. The D gene is left open where the match is weak. For some rows the clone size is stated as once, few or many, or as a class when expanded; others skip it.

v_gene: TRBV7-2
abundance: few
j_gene: TRBJ1-4
d_gene: NA
CDR3nt: TGTGCCAGCAGCAGAGGATGGACGGATGAAAAACTGTTTTTT
CDR3aa: CASSRGWTDEKLFF

v_gene: TRBV7-4
abundance: NA
j_gene: TRBJ2-7
d_gene: NA
CDR3nt: TGTGCCAGCAGCTTAGTTGCCCACGAGCAGTACTTC
CDR3aa: CASSLVAHEQYF

v_gene: TRBV5-4
abundance: NA
j_gene: TRBJ1-2
d_gene: TRBD1
CDR3nt: TGTGCCAGCAAATCAGGGGGGAATAACTATGGCTACACCTTC
CDR3aa: CASKSGGNNYGYTF

v_gene: TRBV7-3
abundance: NA
j_gene: TRBJ1-1
d_gene: NA
CDR3nt: TGTGCCAGCAGCTTAACGGTTCAGGCAGGCACTGAAGCTTTCTTT
CDR3aa: CASSLTVQAGTEAFF

v_gene: TRBV6-5
abundance: NA
j_gene: TRBJ2-1
d_gene: TRBD2
CDR3nt: TGTGCCAGCCAGCGGCCAAGCGGGATGTCCAATGAGCAGTTCTTC
CDR3aa: CASQRPSGMSNEQFF

v_gene: TRBV7-3
abundance: NA
j_gene: TRBJ1-3
d_gene: NA
CDR3nt: TGTGCCAGCAGCTCCCTCCACGGAAACACCATATATTTT
CDR3aa: CASSSLHGNTIYF

v_gene: TRBV19
abundance: NA
j_gene: TRBJ2-7
d_gene: NA
CDR3nt: TGTGCCAGTAGTATAGAAGGGGATTTGACGTCCTACGAGCAGTACTTC
CDR3aa: CASSIEGDLTSYEQYF

v_gene: TRBV27
abundance: many
j_gene: TRBJ1-2
d_gene: TRBD1
CDR3nt: TGTGCCAGCAGCAGACAGGGGGAGTGGGTGGCTGGCTACACCTTC
CDR3aa: CASSRQGEWVAGYTF

v_gene: TRBV7-6
abundance: NA
j_gene: TRBJ2-5
d_gene: TRBD2
CDR3nt: TGTGCCAGCAGCTCCGGACTAGCGGGAGTGAGGTACTTC
CDR3aa: CASSSGLAGVRYF

v_gene: TRBV27
abundance: NA
j_gene: TRBJ2-3
d_gene: NA
CDR3nt: TGTGCCAGCAGCCCTCGGGTTCCAGATACGCAGTATTTT
CDR3aa: CASSPRVPDTQYF

v_gene: TRBV6-5
abundance: few
j_gene: TRBJ1-4
d_gene: NA
CDR3nt: TGTGCCAGCAGTCAGGGGACGGAACTGTTTTTT
CDR3aa: CASSQGTELFF

v_gene: TRBV6-5
abundance: NA
j_gene: TRBJ1-1
d_gene: NA
CDR3nt: TGTGCCAGCACGACCGGGACGGCGAACACTGAAGCTTTCTTT
CDR3aa: CASTTGTANTEAFF

v_gene: TRBV7-2
abundance: many
j_gene: TRBJ1-1
d_gene: NA
CDR3nt: TGTGCCAGCAGCTCCGGACGGACGAACACTGAAGCTTTCTTT
CDR3aa: CASSSGRTNTEAFF

v_gene: TRBV7-8
abundance: many
j_gene: TRBJ1-4
d_gene: NA
CDR3nt: TGTGCCAGCAGCTTAGCCGGGACTTTTGATGAAAAACTGTTTTTT
CDR3aa: CASSLAGTFDEKLFF

v_gene: TRBV14
abundance: few
j_gene: TRBJ1-1
d_gene: NA
CDR3nt: TGTGCCAGCAGTCCTATGACAGAGAACACTGAAGCTTTCTTT
CDR3aa: CASSPMTENTEAFF

v_gene: TRBV25-1
abundance: few
j_gene: TRBJ2-5
d_gene: NA
CDR3nt: TGTGCCAGCAGTGAAATATCCGGGATCCAAGAGACCCAGTACTTC
CDR3aa: CASSEISGIQETQYF

v_gene: TRBV11-2
abundance: few
j_gene: TRBJ1-3
d_gene: TRBD1
CDR3nt: TGTGCCAGCGGCGACTCAGGGGGCGCGAAAGGAAACACCATATATTTT
CDR3aa: CASGDSGGAKGNTIYF

v_gene: TRBV12-3/TRBV12-4
abundance: NA
j_gene: TRBJ2-7
d_gene: NA
CDR3nt: TGTGCCAGCAGTTTGCAGGGTATCGTGAACGAGCAGTACTTC
CDR3aa: CASSLQGIVNEQYF

v_gene: TRBV6-4
abundance: NA
j_gene: TRBJ2-2
d_gene: NA
CDR3nt: TGTGCCAGCAGTGACTCGGCAGGGAGCGACACCGGGGAGCTGTTTTTT
CDR3aa: CASSDSAGSDTGELFF

v_gene: TRBV3-1
abundance: NA
j_gene: TRBJ1-3
d_gene: NA
CDR3nt: TGTGCCAGCAGCCAGGCGGCTGGAACTGGAAACACCATATATTTT
CDR3aa: CASSQAAGTGNTIYF

v_gene: TRBV14
abundance: NA
j_gene: TRBJ2-1
d_gene: TRBD1
CDR3nt: TGTGCCAGCAGCCAAGAGAACAGGGGGGACTCCTACAATGAGCAGTTCTTC
CDR3aa: CASSQENRGDSYNEQFF

v_gene: TRBV5-4
abundance: NA
j_gene: TRBJ2-1
d_gene: TRBD1
CDR3nt: TGTGCCAGCAGTTTCCGGGACAGAAGATACAATGAGCAGTTCTTC
CDR3aa: CASSFRDRRYNEQFF

v_gene: TRBV25-1
abundance: NA
j_gene: TRBJ1-5
d_gene: TRBD1
CDR3nt: TGTGCCAGCAGTGCCTACAGGGGGTGGGAGCCCCAGCATTTT
CDR3aa: CASSAYRGWEPQHF

v_gene: TRBV7-2
abundance: many
j_gene: TRBJ2-5
d_gene: NA
CDR3nt: TGTGCCAGCAGCGCCTTAACTAGGGGAGAGGTAGAGACCCAGTACTTC
CDR3aa: CASSALTRGEVETQYF

v_gene: TRBV10-3
abundance: once
j_gene: TRBJ1-2
d_gene: TRBD1
CDR3nt: TGTGCCAGCACCGGGACAGGGGGCCTAGACTATGGCTACACCTTC
CDR3aa: CASTGTGGLDYGYTF

v_gene: TRBV6-2/TRBV6-3
abundance: NA
j_gene: TRBJ2-7
d_gene: TRBD1
CDR3nt: TGTGCCAGCAGACAGGACAGGGTCTACGAGCAGTACTTC
CDR3aa: CASRQDRVYEQYF

v_gene: TRBV5-8
abundance: few
j_gene: TRBJ1-2
d_gene: NA
CDR3nt: TGTGCCAGCAGCTTGGAGGGATTTTCCCCAACTTCCTATGGCTACACCTTC
CDR3aa: CASSLEGFSPTSYGYTF

v_gene: TRBV7-6
abundance: few
j_gene: TRBJ1-2
d_gene: NA
CDR3nt: TGTGCCAGCAGCTTAGGAGCCCTCCGGGACATCGATGGCTACACCTTC
CDR3aa: CASSLGALRDIDGYTF

v_gene: TRBV4-1
abundance: NA
j_gene: TRBJ1-6
d_gene: TRBD1
CDR3nt: TGCGCCAGCAGCCCAGACAGGGGAGGGAATTCACCCCTCCACTTT
CDR3aa: CASSPDRGGNSPLHF

v_gene: TRBV5-4
abundance: few
j_gene: TRBJ2-7
d_gene: NA
CDR3nt: TGTGCCAGCAGCCCCCGAGGTAGCGATAACGAGCAGTACTTC
CDR3aa: CASSPRGSDNEQYF

v_gene: TRBV7-2
abundance: many
j_gene: TRBJ2-3
d_gene: NA
CDR3nt: TGTGCCAGCAGCCCATGGAAAAGTAGCACAGATACGCAGTATTTT
CDR3aa: CASSPWKSSTDTQYF

v_gene: TRBV5-1
abundance: NA
j_gene: TRBJ1-2
d_gene: NA
CDR3nt: TGCGCCAGCAGCAGTGCAGGGGCCAGCTATGGCTACACCTTC
CDR3aa: CASSSAGASYGYTF

v_gene: TRBV30
abundance: NA
j_gene: TRBJ1-2
d_gene: NA
CDR3nt: TGTGCCCATCATACAGGGTCTAACTATGGCTACACCTTC
CDR3aa: CAHHTGSNYGYTF

v_gene: TRBV7-3
abundance: few
j_gene: TRBJ1-2
d_gene: TRBD1
CDR3nt: TGTGCCAGCAGCTTAAATCCCGGACAGGGGCCCCATGGCTACACCTTC
CDR3aa: CASSLNPGQGPHGYTF

v_gene: TRBV7-2
abundance: NA
j_gene: TRBJ1-6
d_gene: NA
CDR3nt: TGTGCCAGCAGCTTAGGGGGGACATGGGAATCACCCCTCCACTTT
CDR3aa: CASSLGGTWESPLHF

v_gene: TRBV7-9
abundance: few
j_gene: TRBJ1-1
d_gene: TRBD1
CDR3nt: TGTGCCAGCAGCCCCCACCGGGGGACAGACATGAACACTGAAGCTTTCTTT
CDR3aa: CASSPHRGTDMNTEAFF

v_gene: TRBV12-3/TRBV12-4
abundance: many
j_gene: TRBJ1-2
d_gene: NA
CDR3nt: TGTGCCAGCAGGGGGGTCAACGGCGACTATGGCTACACCTTC
CDR3aa: CASRGVNGDYGYTF

v_gene: TRBV4-1
abundance: few
j_gene: TRBJ1-1
d_gene: NA
CDR3nt: TGCGCCAGCAGCCAAGATAGACAGGCGAAAGCTTTCTTT
CDR3aa: CASSQDRQAKAFF

v_gene: TRBV7-8
abundance: many
j_gene: TRBJ2-3
d_gene: NA
CDR3nt: TGTGCCAGCAGGCAAAGGTTTGGGAACCCCACAGATACGCAGTATTTT
CDR3aa: CASRQRFGNPTDTQYF

v_gene: TRBV19
abundance: NA
j_gene: TRBJ1-5
d_gene: NA
CDR3nt: TGTGCCACGGGAAGGGGAAATCAGCCCCAGCATTTT
CDR3aa: CATGRGNQPQHF

v_gene: TRBV28
abundance: few
j_gene: TRBJ2-3
d_gene: NA
CDR3nt: TGTGCCAGCACTCACTCGGCGGGGAGCACAGATACGCAGTATTTT
CDR3aa: CASTHSAGSTDTQYF

v_gene: TRBV4-2
abundance: few
j_gene: TRBJ2-3
d_gene: TRBD2
CDR3nt: TGTGCCAGCAGCCAAAGGCGGGGGGACACAGATACGCAGTATTTT
CDR3aa: CASSQRRGDTDTQYF

v_gene: TRBV7-6
abundance: NA
j_gene: TRBJ2-1
d_gene: NA
CDR3nt: TGTGCCAGCAGCCCTAGACTAGAGTTCGGTAGTTATGAGCAGTTCTTC
CDR3aa: CASSPRLEFGSYEQFF

v_gene: TRBV27
abundance: NA
j_gene: TRBJ1-2
d_gene: TRBD1
CDR3nt: TGTGCCAGCAGTAAGGGAACAGGGGGGAGCTATGGCTACACCTTC
CDR3aa: CASSKGTGGSYGYTF

v_gene: TRBV7-5
abundance: few
j_gene: TRBJ1-1
d_gene: NA
CDR3nt: NA
CDR3aa: CISVPEARRGRWASEAFF

v_gene: TRBV24-1
abundance: NA
j_gene: TRBJ2-1
d_gene: TRBD2
CDR3nt: TGTGCCACCAGTGATCCTTTTAATAGCGGGGGGCCCAATGAGCAGTTCTTC
CDR3aa: CATSDPFNSGGPNEQFF

v_gene: TRBV10-3
abundance: NA
j_gene: TRBJ2-5
d_gene: NA
CDR3nt: TGTGCCATCAGTGAGGGGCAGCGGACACGAGAGACCCAGTACTTC
CDR3aa: CAISEGQRTRETQYF

v_gene: TRBV18
abundance: few
j_gene: TRBJ2-1
d_gene: TRBD2
CDR3nt: TGTGCCAGCTCACCCGAACTAGCGGGAGGCTACAATGAGCAGTTCTTC
CDR3aa: CASSPELAGGYNEQFF

v_gene: TRBV4-1
abundance: NA
j_gene: TRBJ1-1
d_gene: TRBD1
CDR3nt: TGCGCCAGCAGCCCCGGGACAGGGGCCACTGAAGCTTTCTTT
CDR3aa: CASSPGTGATEAFF

v_gene: TRBV2
abundance: few
j_gene: TRBJ1-5
d_gene: NA
CDR3nt: TGTGCCAGCAGCCCAATGGGGGGTCCGGGACAGCCCCAGCATTTT
CDR3aa: CASSPMGGPGQPQHF

v_gene: TRBV14
abundance: NA
j_gene: TRBJ2-1
d_gene: TRBD1
CDR3nt: TGTGCCAGCAGCCCCCTTGGGGACAGGGGTAATGAGCAGTTCTTC
CDR3aa: CASSPLGDRGNEQFF